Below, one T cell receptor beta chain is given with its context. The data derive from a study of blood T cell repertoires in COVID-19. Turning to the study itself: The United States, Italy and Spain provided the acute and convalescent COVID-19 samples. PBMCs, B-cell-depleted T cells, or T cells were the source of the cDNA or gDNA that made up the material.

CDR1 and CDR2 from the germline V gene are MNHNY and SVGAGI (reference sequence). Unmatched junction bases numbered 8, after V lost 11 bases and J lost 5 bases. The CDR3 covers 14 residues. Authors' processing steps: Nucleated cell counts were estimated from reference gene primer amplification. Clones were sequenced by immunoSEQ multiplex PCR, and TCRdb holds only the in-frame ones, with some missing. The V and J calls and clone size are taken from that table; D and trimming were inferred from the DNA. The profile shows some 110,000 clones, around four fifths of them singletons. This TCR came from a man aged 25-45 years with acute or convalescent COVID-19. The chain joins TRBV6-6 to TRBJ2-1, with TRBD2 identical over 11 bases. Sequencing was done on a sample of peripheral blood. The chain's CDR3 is CASVAGGRNNEQFF. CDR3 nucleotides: TGTGCCTCCGTAGCGGGGGGGCGTAACAATGAGCAGTTCTTC.